These 8 T cell receptor beta chains share one sample of origin, sequenced in a study of cytomegalovirus exposure and HLA in healthy donors. The repertoire was sequenced with immunoSEQ multiplex PCR; TCRdb's copy has only in-frame clones and lacks some. The sample lists fewer than 150,000 clones; 88% were seen once. Source material: PBMCs. The receptors come from a woman aged 18 to 35 in good health and CMV-seropositive.

The chain has TRBV10-2 and TRBJ2-7; D not resolved. The CDR3 covers 13 residues. CDR1 and CDR2 (germline): WSHSY, SAAADI. Deletions cut 1 base from V and 7 bases from J, with 11 bases between. CDR3 nucleotides: TGCGCCAGCAGTGAGTTCAAACAGTTTGAGCAGTACTTC. Residues: CASSEFKQFEQYF.

The rearrangement links TRBV27 to TRBJ2-7, with D possibly matching TRBD1 (6 bases). This CDR3 has 15 residues. Trimming left V 4 bases short and J 2 bases short, with 15 bases between. The germline CDR1 and CDR2 sequences are MNHEY and SMNVEV (reference sequence). CDR3 loop: CASSSTYGGAYEQYF. The CDR3 nucleotides are TGTGCCAGCAGTTCAACTTATGGGGGCGCCTACGAGCAGTACTTC.

The gene calls are TRBV5-5 and TRBJ1-1; 8 positions agree with TRBD1. Germline values: CDR1 SGHKS, CDR2 YYEKEE (reference sequence). This CDR3 comprises 16 residues. J lost 4 bases, V lost 0 bases, and 8 bases had no gene match. Written as DNA, the CDR3 is TGTGCCAGCAGCTTGGCTCGACAGGGGAGGACCACTGAAGCTTTCTTT. It encodes CASSLARQGRTTEAFF.

This chain links TRBV7-9 with TRBJ1-6; D might be TRBD1 (5 bases). The CDR3 has 15 amino acids. Germline lookup yields CDR1 SEHNR and CDR2 FQNEAQ (reference sequence). With 1 base removed from V and 6 bases from J, the gap between germline ends came to 10 bases. CDR3 in amino acids: CASSLGGLINSPLHF. CDR3 nucleotide sequence: TGTGCCAGCAGCTTAGGGGGCCTGATTAATTCACCCCTCCACTTT.

CDR3 sequence (DNA): TGTGCCAGCAGCTTACCCACCCACAGGGGGAGTTACGAGCAGTACTTC. It encodes CASSLPTHRGSYEQYF. The chain joins TRBV11-3 to TRBJ2-7; the match to TRBD1 covers 8 bases. The J segment lost 4 bases and the V segment lost 2 bases, leaving 10 bases of the junction unmatched. CDR3 size: 16 residues. In germline, CDR1 is SGHNT, CDR2 YENEEA.

This chain links TRBV13 with TRBJ2-5; a weak D match, TRBD2 (7 bases). The CDR3 runs to 16 residues. V lost 6 bases and J 1 base, leaving 18 bases between the germline ends. In germline, CDR1 is PRHDT, CDR2 FYEKMQ (reference sequence). The CDR3 here is CASSQRGGGPQETQYF. The CDR3 DNA reads TGTGCCAGCAGTCAGCGAGGGGGGGGGCCCCAAGAGACCCAGTACTTC. The whole variable domain, remainder taken from reference TRBV13 and TRBJ2-5, is AAGVIQSPRHLIKEKRETATLKCYPIPRHDTVYWYQQGPGQDPQFLISFYEKMQSDKGSIPDRFSAQQFSDYHSELNMSSLELGDSALYFCASSQRGGGPQETQYFGPGTRLLVL.

This chain joins TRBV5-1 and TRBJ2-6; TRBD1 matches 9 bases. With 0 bases clipped from V and 2 bases from J, the junction kept 0 bases outside the gene matches. The CDR3 is made up of 16 amino acids. CDR1 is SGHRS and CDR2 is YFSETQ in the germline V gene. CDR3 amino acids: CASSLGQGAGANVLTF. For the CDR3, the DNA is TGCGCCAGCAGCTTGGGACAGGGGGCTGGGGCCAACGTCCTGACTTTC.

The chain carries TRBV5-1 and TRBJ1-1; D unresolved. The V and J ends lost 0 bases and 5 bases respectively, with 5 bases between them. The CDR3 is made up of 12 amino acids. Germline V CDR1 and CDR2: SGHRS, YFSETQ. CDR3 sequence (DNA): TGCGCCAGCAGCTTGGGTAGAACTGAAGCTTTCTTT. It codes for CASSLGRTEAFF.